This entry lists 20 T cell receptor beta chains sequenced from one sample in a study of early T cells in non-severe SARS-CoV-2 infection. Each CDR3 protein gets one entry after TCRdb re-called the 5' RACE reads with MiXCR. The sample has approximately 83,000 distinct CDR3 sequences, around 14% seen once. The specimen sequenced was whole blood. These receptor sequences come from an adult who was a healthcare worker with PCR-confirmed SARS-CoV-2 infection or an uninfected control (not recorded which).

This clonotype was counted a few times. This chain's CDR3 is CASSYREAGNQPQHF. In nucleotides, the CDR3 is TGTGCCAGCAGTTATAGGGAGGCGGGCAATCAGCCCCAGCATTTT. The chain uses TRBV6-2 or TRBV6-3 and TRBJ1-5; the D is unclear. Trimming left V 3 bases short and J 2 bases short, with 11 bases between. The germline V gene has CDR1 MNHEY and CDR2 SVGEGT. The CDR3 consists of 15 residues.

A few counts support this clonotype. The V and J genes are TRBV11-2 and TRBJ2-7; TRBD1 or TRBD2 may be the D gene (5 bases each). The CDR3 extends over 14 amino acids. Germline CDR1 is SGHAT and CDR2 is FQNNGV. Trimming took off 3 bases at V and 0 bases at J, with 9 bases between the two ends. This chain's CDR3 is CASSFGTASYEQYF. CDR3 nucleotide sequence: TGTGCCAGCAGCTTCGGGACGGCCTCCTACGAGCAGTACTTC.

The J gene is TRBJ2-6, the V gene TRBV10-3; D unclear. V lost 6 bases to trimming and J lost 0 bases, with 15 bases between them. The CDR3 has 17 amino acids. Germline CDR1 ENHRY, CDR2 SYGVKD. Here the CDR3 reads CAISPAGMLSGANVLTF. The DNA of the CDR3 is TGTGCCATCAGCCCGGCTGGCATGCTCTCTGGGGCCAACGTCCTGACTTTC.

The chain is built from TRBV4-2 and TRBJ1-1, with a possible D match to TRBD1 (6 bases). V lost 3 bases and J 1 base, leaving 9 bases between the germline ends. This CDR3 is 14 amino acids long. CDR1 is LGHNA, CDR2 YNFKEQ, per germline. CDR3 residues: CASSHQQGNTEAFF. The CDR3 nucleotides are TGTGCCAGCAGCCATCAACAGGGGAACACTGAAGCTTTCTTT.

The J gene is TRBJ2-1, the V gene TRBV28, with D unresolved. Germline loops: CDR1 MDHEN, CDR2 SYDVKM. The CDR3 has 12 amino acids. V was pared by 8 bases and J by 5 bases, with 10 bases between. In DNA, the CDR3 is TGTGCCAGCGGATCATGGAACAATGAGCAGTTCTTC. Protein sequence: CASGSWNNEQFF.

This clonotype was picked up a small number of times. The V and J genes are TRBV19 and TRBJ2-3, with D maybe TRBD1 (5 bases). The CDR3 loop spans 13 amino acids. V was trimmed by 8 bases and J by 2 bases, leaving 11 bases between them. Per germline, CDR1 LNHDA and CDR2 SQIVND (reference sequence). The CDR3, as DNA: TGTGCCAGTGGAGAGACAGCCACAGATACGCAGTATTTT. Encoded protein: CASGETATDTQYF.

This clonotype has only a few counts. The rearrangement links TRBV13 to TRBJ1-4; 7 nucleotides line up with TRBD1. CDR3 size: 15 residues. The germline gives CDR1 PRHDT, CDR2 FYEKMQ (reference sequence). V was pared by 4 bases and J by 4 bases, with 6 bases of the junction left unmatched. The CDR3 DNA is TGTGCCAGCAGCTACGGACAGGCCTTTAATGAAAAACTGTTTTTT. Encoded protein: CASSYGQAFNEKLFF. The whole variable domain, remainder taken from reference TRBV13 and TRBJ1-4, is AAGVIQSPRHLIKEKRETATLKCYPIPRHDTVYWYQQGPGQDPQFLISFYEKMQSDKGSIPDRFSAQQFSDYHSELNMSSLELGDSALYFCASSYGQAFNEKLFFGSGTQLSVL.

This clonotype has just a few counts. This chain joins TRBV2 and TRBJ1-2; D ambiguous. CDR1 and CDR2 (germline): SNHLY, FYNNEI. CDR3 length: 11 residues. The V end lost 7 bases, the J end lost 0 bases, and 3 bases lay between the germline ends. The CDR3 DNA follows: TGTGCCAGCAACGCTAACTATGGCTACACCTTC. Translating gives CASNANYGYTF.

This clonotype was observed a few times. The chain carries TRBV29-1 and TRBJ1-1; D gene unclear. CDR1 SQVTM and CDR2 ANQGSEA come from the germline V gene. V lost 6 bases to trimming and J lost 5 bases, with 16 bases between them. The CDR3 is 13 residues long. The CDR3 nucleotides read TGCAGCGTAGAGGGCCTCTCGCAAACTGAAGCTTTCTTT. Amino acid sequence: CSVEGLSQTEAFF.

The chain is built from TRBV9 and TRBJ1-1; D is unclear. The ends were cut back, 0 bases at V and 3 bases at J, with 3 bases in the middle. Germline V gives CDR1 SGDLS, CDR2 YYNGEE. The CDR3 is 12 residues long. CDR3 DNA sequence: TGTGCCAGCAGCGTAGGAGACACTGAAGCTTTCTTT. It translates to CASSVGDTEAFF.

V is TRBV7-8 and J is TRBJ2-6, with D tentatively TRBD2 (5 bases). V lost 6 bases to trimming and J lost 0 bases, with 18 bases between them. The CDR3 spans 18 residues. Germline V CDR1 and CDR2: SGHVS, FQNEAQ. The chain's CDR3 is CASRLGGQRNSGANVLTF. For the CDR3, the DNA is TGTGCCAGCAGACTAGGCGGCCAGCGAAACTCTGGGGCCAACGTCCTGACTTTC.

The V call is TRBV18, the J call TRBJ1-5; no clear D gene. This CDR3 is built from 13 residues. V was trimmed by 5 bases and J by 2 bases, leaving 7 bases between them. In germline, CDR1 is KGHSH, CDR2 LQKENI. This chain's CDR3 is CASSLQRNQPQHF. CDR3 sequence (DNA): TGTGCCAGCTCATTGCAGCGCAATCAGCCCCAGCATTTT. Supplemented by reference TRBV18 and TRBJ1-5, the full variable domain reads NAGVMQNPRHLVRRRGQEARLRCSPMKGHSHVYWYRQLPEEGLKFMVYLQKENIIDESGMPKERFSAEFPKEGPSILRIQQVVRGDSAAYFCASSLQRNQPQHFGDGTRLSIL.

This clonotype has more than one count but fewer than ten. The chain recombines TRBV2 with TRBJ1-2, with D maybe TRBD1 (6 bases). CDR3 length: 13 residues. Germline V gene lookup returns CDR1 SNHLY and CDR2 FYNNEI. V lost 5 bases, J lost 3 bases, and 10 bases lay in between. The CDR3 protein is CASSRGEDYGYTF. CDR3 coding DNA: TGTGCCAGCAGTAGGGGGGAAGACTATGGCTACACCTTC. Filled out from reference TRBV2 and TRBJ1-2, the complete variable domain reads EPEVTQTPSHQVTQMGQEVILRCVPISNHLYFYWYRQILGQKVEFLVSFYNNEISEKSEIFDDQFSVERPDGSNFTLKIRSTKLEDSAMYFCASSRGEDYGYTFGSGTRLTVV.

The CDR3 nucleotides read TGTGCCAGCAGTTTTGCGCCGACAGGGAGGGGGGGCATTCAGTACTTC. It translates to CASSFAPTGRGGIQYF. This chain uses TRBV12-3 or TRBV12-4 with TRBJ2-4; D is tentatively TRBD1 or TRBD2 (7 bases each). CDR3 length equals 16 residues. The germline V and J ends were trimmed by 3 bases and 9 bases, with 21 bases remaining between them.

As DNA, the CDR3 is TGCGCCAGCAGCCCGGGCCTTCTGAACACTGAAGCTTTCTTT. It encodes CASSPGLLNTEAFF. The rearrangement uses TRBV5-1 and TRBJ1-1; D is unclear. V was shortened by 4 bases and J by 0 bases, with 10 bases between the two germline ends. Germline CDR1 SGHRS, CDR2 YFSETQ. This CDR3 spans 14 amino acids.

The table lists this clonotype with a few counts. This chain joins TRBV4-2 and TRBJ2-7, with 9 positions matching TRBD2. The CDR3 has 15 residues. The trim removed 1 base at V and 2 bases at J, leaving 3 bases unmatched. The germline V gene encodes CDR1 LGHNA and CDR2 YNFKEQ. The CDR3: CASSQAGTSTYEQYF. The CDR3 coding sequence is TGTGCCAGCAGCCAAGCCGGGACTAGCACCTACGAGCAGTACTTC.

The chain is built from TRBV11-2 and TRBJ2-2; D remains unclear. V was pared by 1 base and J by 6 bases, with 6 bases between. Germline CDR1 SGHAT, CDR2 FQNNGV. This CDR3 is built from 13 residues. CDR3 sequence (DNA): TGTGCCAGCAGCTTAGGTCTCGCCGGGGAGCTGTTTTTT. This encodes CASSLGLAGELFF. Full variable domain (missing parts from reference TRBV11-2 and TRBJ2-2): EAGVAQSPRYKIIEKRQSVAFWCNPISGHATLYWYQQILGQGPKLLIQFQNNGVVDDSQLPKDRFSAERLKGVDSTLKIQPAKLEDSAVYLCASSLGLAGELFFGEGSRLTVL.

This clonotype was counted a few times. The DNA of the CDR3 is TGTGCCAGCAGCCCGTGGAATCAGCCCCAGCATTTT. It encodes CASSPWNQPQHF. V is TRBV7-8 and J is TRBJ1-5; D is unclear. Trimming took 5 bases from V and 4 from J, leaving 6 bases between them. Looked up from germline, CDR1 is SGHVS and CDR2 is FQNEAQ. CDR3 size: 12 residues.

The gene calls are TRBV28 and TRBJ1-1, with D hard to call. V lost 8 bases and J 1 base, leaving 5 bases between the germline ends. The germline V gene has CDR1 MDHEN and CDR2 SYDVKM. CDR3 size: 11 residues. CDR3 loop: CASEQNTEAFF. The CDR3 DNA sequence: TGTGCCAGCGAACAGAACACTGAAGCTTTCTTT.

This clonotype came up a few times. The chain joins TRBV18 to TRBJ2-1, with unresolved D. The V and J ends lost 2 bases and 7 bases respectively, with 3 bases between them. The CDR3 extends over 11 amino acids. Germline values: CDR1 KGHSH, CDR2 LQKENI. The CDR3 region is CASSPANEQFF. CDR3 DNA: TGTGCCAGCTCACCAGCTAATGAGCAGTTCTTC.